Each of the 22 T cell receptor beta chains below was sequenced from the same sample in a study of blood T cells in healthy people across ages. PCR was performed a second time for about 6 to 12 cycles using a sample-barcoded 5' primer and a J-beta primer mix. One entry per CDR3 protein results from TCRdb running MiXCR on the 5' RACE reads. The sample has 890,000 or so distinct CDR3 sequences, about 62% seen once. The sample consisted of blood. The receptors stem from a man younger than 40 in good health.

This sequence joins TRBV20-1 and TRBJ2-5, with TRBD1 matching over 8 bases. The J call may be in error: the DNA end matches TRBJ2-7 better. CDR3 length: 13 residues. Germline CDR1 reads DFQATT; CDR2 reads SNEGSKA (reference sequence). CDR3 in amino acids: CSARGTGRHEQYF. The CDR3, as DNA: TGCAGTGCTAGAGGGACAGGGCGCCACGAGCAGTACTTC.

CDR3 loop: CASSVGEAQYF. In DNA, the CDR3 is TGTGCCAGCAGCGTGGGAGAGGCGCAGTATTTT. The V call is TRBV11-2, the J call TRBJ2-3, with D perhaps TRBD2 (5 bases). The V gene's germline CDR1 is SGHAT and CDR2 FQNNGV. The V end lost 5 bases, the J end lost 10 bases, and 10 bases lay between the germline ends. This CDR3 is 11 amino acids long.

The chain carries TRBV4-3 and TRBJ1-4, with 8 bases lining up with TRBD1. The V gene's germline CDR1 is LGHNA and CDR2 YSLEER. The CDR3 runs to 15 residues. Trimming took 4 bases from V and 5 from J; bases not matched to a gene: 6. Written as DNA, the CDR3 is TGCGCCAGCAGCCCGATGGACAGGGACAATGAAAAACTGTTTTTT. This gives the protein CASSPMDRDNEKLFF.

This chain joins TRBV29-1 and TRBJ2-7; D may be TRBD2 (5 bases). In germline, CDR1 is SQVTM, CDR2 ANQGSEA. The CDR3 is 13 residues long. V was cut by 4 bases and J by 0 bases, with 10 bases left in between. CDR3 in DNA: TGCAGCGTTGGTTTCGGGGACTCCTACGAGCAGTACTTC. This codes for CSVGFGDSYEQYF.

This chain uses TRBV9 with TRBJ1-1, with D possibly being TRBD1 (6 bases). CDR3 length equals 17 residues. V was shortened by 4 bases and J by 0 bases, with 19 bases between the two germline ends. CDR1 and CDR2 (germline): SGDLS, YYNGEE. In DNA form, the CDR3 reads TGTGCCAGCAGCCCCCTGTCTCGCGGGGGCCTGAACACTGAAGCTTTCTTT. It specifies CASSPLSRGGLNTEAFF.

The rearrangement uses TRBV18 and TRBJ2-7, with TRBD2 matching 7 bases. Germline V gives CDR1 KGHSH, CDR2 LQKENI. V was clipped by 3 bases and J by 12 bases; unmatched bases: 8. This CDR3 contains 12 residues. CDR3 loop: CASSPWEGLRYF. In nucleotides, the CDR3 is TGTGCCAGCTCACCCTGGGAGGGTCTGAGGTACTTC.

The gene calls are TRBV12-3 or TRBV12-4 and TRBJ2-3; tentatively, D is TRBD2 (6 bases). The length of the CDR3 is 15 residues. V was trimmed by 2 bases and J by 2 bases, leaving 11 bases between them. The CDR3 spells CASSLSAGLTDTQYF. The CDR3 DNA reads TGTGCCAGCAGTTTAAGTGCGGGGCTCACAGATACGCAGTATTTT.

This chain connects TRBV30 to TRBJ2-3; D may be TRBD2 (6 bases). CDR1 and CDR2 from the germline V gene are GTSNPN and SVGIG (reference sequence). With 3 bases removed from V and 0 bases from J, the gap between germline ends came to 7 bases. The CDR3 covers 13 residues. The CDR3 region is CAWREGSTDTQYF. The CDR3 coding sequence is TGTGCCTGGAGGGAGGGGAGCACAGATACGCAGTATTTT.

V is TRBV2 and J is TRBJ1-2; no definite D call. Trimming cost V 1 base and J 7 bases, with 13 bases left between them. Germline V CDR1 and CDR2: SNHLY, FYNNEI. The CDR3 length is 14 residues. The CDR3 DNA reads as TGTGCCAGCAGTGAAGTCTTGTCAGCAGGTGGCTACACCTTC. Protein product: CASSEVLSAGGYTF. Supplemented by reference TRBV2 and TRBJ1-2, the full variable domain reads EPEVTQTPSHQVTQMGQEVILRCVPISNHLYFYWYRQILGQKVEFLVSFYNNEISEKSEIFDDQFSVERPDGSNFTLKIRSTKLEDSAMYFCASSEVLSAGGYTFGSGTRLTVV.

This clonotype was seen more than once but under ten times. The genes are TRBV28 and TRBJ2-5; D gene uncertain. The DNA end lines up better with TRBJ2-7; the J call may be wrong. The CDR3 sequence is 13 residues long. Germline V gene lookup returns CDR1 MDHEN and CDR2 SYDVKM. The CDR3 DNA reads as TGTGCCAGCAGTTGGCACACGGCCTACGAGCAGTACTTC. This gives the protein CASSWHTAYEQYF.

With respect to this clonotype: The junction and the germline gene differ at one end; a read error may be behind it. For the CDR3, the DNA is TGTACCAGCAGCCAAGACGGAGGGGGAAACATTCAGTACTTC. Translating it yields CTSSQDGGGNIQYF. The chain carries TRBV4-2 and TRBJ2-4, with D perhaps being TRBD1 or TRBD2 (6 bases each). The CDR3 has 14 residues. Germline CDR1 LGHNA, CDR2 YNFKEQ.

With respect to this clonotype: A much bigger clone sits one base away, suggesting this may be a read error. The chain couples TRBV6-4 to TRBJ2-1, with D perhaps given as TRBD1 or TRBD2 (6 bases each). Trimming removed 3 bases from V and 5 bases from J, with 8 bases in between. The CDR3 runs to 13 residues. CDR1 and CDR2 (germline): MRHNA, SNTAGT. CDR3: CASSERDNNEQFF. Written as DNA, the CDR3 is TGTGCCAGCAGTGAGCGGGACAACAATGAGCAGTTCTTC.

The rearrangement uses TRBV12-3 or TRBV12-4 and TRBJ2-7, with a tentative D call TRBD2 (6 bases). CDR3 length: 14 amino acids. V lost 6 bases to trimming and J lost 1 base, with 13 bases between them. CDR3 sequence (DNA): TGTGCCAGCAGACAAGGAGGGTCATCCTACGAGCAGTACTTC. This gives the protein CASRQGGSSYEQYF.

CDR3: CASSLTPGKVQYF. In DNA form, the CDR3 reads TGTGCCAGCAGCTTAACCCCAGGGAAGGTACAGTACTTC. V gene TRBV7-6 combines with J gene TRBJ2-7; possibly TRBD1 for D (5 bases). Per the germline V gene, CDR1 is SGHVS and CDR2 is FNYEAQ. This CDR3 has 13 residues. Trimming took off 2 bases at V and 10 bases at J, with 15 bases between the two ends.

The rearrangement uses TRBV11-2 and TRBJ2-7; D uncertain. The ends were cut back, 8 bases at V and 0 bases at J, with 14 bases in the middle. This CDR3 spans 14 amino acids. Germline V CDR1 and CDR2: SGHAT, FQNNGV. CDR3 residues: CASGGPSGSYEQYF. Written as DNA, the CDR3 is TGTGCCAGCGGCGGCCCCTCGGGCTCCTACGAGCAGTACTTC.

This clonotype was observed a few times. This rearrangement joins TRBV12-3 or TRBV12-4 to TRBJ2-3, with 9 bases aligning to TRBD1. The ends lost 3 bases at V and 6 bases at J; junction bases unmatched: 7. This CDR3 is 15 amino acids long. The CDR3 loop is CASSFGPQGADTQYF. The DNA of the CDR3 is TGTGCCAGCAGTTTCGGTCCACAGGGGGCGGATACGCAGTATTTT.

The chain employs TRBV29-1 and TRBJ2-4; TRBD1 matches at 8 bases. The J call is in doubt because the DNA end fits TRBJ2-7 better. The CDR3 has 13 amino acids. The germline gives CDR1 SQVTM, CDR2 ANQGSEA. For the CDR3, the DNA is TGCAGCGCCTCGACAGGGGTTGGGGACGAGCAGTACTTC. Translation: CSASTGVGDEQYF.

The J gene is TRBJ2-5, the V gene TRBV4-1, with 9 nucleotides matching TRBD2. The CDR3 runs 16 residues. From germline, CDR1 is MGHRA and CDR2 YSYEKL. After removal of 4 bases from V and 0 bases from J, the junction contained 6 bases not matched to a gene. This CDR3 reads CASSPRLAEYQETQYF. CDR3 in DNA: TGCGCCAGCAGCCCCAGACTAGCGGAGTACCAAGAGACCCAGTACTTC.

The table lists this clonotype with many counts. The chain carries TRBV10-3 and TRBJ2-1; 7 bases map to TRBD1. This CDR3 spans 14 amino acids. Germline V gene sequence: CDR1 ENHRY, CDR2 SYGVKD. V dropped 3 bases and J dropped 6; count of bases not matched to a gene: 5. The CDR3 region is CAISDKTGINEQFF. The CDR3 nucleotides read TGTGCCATCAGTGACAAGACAGGGATCAATGAGCAGTTCTTC.

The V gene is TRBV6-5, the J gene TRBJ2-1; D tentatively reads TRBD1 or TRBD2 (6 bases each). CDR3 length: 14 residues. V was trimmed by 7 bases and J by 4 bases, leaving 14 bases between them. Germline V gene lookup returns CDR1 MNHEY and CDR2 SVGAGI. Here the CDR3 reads CASTRGLGYNEQFF. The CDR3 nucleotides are TGTGCCAGCACCCGGGGGCTAGGGTACAATGAGCAGTTCTTC.

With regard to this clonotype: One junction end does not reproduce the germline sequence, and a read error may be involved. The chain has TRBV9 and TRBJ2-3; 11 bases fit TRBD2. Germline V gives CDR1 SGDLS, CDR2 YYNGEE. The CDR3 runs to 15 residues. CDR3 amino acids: CACSTRLAGTDTQYF. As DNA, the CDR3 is TGTGCCTGCAGCACAAGACTAGCGGGGACAGATACGCAGTATTTT.

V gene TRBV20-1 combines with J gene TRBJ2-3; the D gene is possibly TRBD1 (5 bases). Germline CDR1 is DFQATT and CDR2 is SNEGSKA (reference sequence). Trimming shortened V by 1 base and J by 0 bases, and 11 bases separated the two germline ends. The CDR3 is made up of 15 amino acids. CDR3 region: CSARAGHLSTDTQYF. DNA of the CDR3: TGCAGTGCTAGAGCAGGGCATCTTAGCACAGATACGCAGTATTTT.